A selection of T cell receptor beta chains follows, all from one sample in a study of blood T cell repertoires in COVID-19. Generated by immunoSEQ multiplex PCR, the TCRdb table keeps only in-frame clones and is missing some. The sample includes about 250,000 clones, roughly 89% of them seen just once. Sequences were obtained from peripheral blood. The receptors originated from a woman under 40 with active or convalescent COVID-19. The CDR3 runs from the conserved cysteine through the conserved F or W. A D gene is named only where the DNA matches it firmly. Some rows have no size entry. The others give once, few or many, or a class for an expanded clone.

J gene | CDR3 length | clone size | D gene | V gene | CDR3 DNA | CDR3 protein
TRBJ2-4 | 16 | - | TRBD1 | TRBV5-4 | TGTGCCAGCAGCTTGGGGCCAGGGGGAGCCAAAAACATTCAGTACTTC | CASSLGPGGAKNIQYF
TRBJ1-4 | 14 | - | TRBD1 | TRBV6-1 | TGTGCCAGCAGCCCGACAGGGGCTAATGAAAAACTGTTTTTT | CASSPTGANEKLFF
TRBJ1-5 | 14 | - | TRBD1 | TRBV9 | TGTGCCAGCAGCGTCAGGGGGCATGGTCAGCCCCAGCATTTT | CASSVRGHGQPQHF
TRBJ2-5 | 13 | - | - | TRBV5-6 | TGTGCCAGCAGCTCCTCTAGCGAGGAGACCCAGTACTTC | CASSSSSEETQYF
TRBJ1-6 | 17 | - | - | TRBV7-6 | TGTGCCAGCAGCTTAGCAGGAGGGGCGCGCAATAATTCACCCCTCCACTTT | CASSLAGGARNNSPLHF
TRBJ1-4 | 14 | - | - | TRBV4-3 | TGCGCCAGCAGCCAGGCTGTCGGGGATGAAAAACTGTTTTTT | CASSQAVGDEKLFF
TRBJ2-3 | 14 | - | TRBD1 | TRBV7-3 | TGTGCCAGCAGCTTGGGACAGACCACAGATACGCAGTATTTT | CASSLGQTTDTQYF
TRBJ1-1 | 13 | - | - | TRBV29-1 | TGCAGCGTGCCCGGGAGGGGTGGCACTGAAGCTTTCTTT | CSVPGRGGTEAFF
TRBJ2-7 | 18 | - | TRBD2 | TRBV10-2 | TGCGCCAGCAGTGAGTCGTTATTAGCGGGGGGACTCCCCTACGAGCAGTACTTC | CASSESLLAGGLPYEQYF
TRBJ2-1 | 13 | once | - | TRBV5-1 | TGCGCCAGCAGCTTCGGAGGGATCGATGAGCAGTTCTTC | CASSFGGIDEQFF
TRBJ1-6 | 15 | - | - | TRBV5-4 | TGTGCCAGCAGCTTGGATGCCCAGGGGAATTCACCCCTCCACTTT | CASSLDAQGNSPLHF
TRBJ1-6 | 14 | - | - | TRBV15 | TGTGCCACCAAGAGGGATACCTATAATTCACCCCTCCACTTT | CATKRDTYNSPLHF
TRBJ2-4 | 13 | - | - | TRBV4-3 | TGCGCCAGCAGCCAAGTTACGGGAAACATTCAGTACTTC | CASSQVTGNIQYF
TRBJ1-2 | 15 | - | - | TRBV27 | TGTGCCAGCAGCGAGTTAGACAGGATTAACTATGGCTACACCTTC | CASSELDRINYGYTF
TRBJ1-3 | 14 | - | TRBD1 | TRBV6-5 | TGTGCCAGCAGTCGACAGGGGGCTGGAAACACCATATATTTT | CASSRQGAGNTIYF
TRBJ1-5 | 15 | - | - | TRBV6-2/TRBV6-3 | TGTGCCAGCAGTTACTCGATGGCAGGGCCTCAGCCCCAGCATTTT | CASSYSMAGPQPQHF
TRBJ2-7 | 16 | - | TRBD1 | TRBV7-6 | TGTGCCAGCAGCTTAGGTTCCGGGACAGAGCCCTACGAGCAGTACTTC | CASSLGSGTEPYEQYF
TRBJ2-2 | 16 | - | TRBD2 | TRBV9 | TGTGCCAGCAGCGTAGCTCTAGCGGGGGATCTCGGGGAGCTGTTTTTT | CASSVALAGDLGELFF
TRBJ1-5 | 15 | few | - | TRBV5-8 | TGTGCCAGCAGCCCAGGGCAGGGCTCGGGTCAGCCCCAGCATTTT | CASSPGQGSGQPQHF
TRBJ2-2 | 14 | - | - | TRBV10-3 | TGTGCCATCAGGAATCTCTCTAGCACCGGGGAGCTGTTTTTT | CAIRNLSSTGELFF
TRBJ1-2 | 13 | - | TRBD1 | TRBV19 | TGTGCCAGTAGTATCCAGGGGGACTATGGCTACACCTTC | CASSIQGDYGYTF
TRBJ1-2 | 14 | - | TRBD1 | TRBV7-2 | TGTGCCAGCAGTTTACGACAGGGGTTCGACGGCTACACCTTC | CASSLRQGFDGYTF
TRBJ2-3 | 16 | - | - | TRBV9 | TGTGCCAGCAGCGTAGAGGACACTCTATCAGCAGATACGCAGTATTTT | CASSVEDTLSADTQYF
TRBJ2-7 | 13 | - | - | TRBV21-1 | TGTGCCAGCAGCACTAGGGACATGTACGAGCAGTACTTC | CASSTRDMYEQYF
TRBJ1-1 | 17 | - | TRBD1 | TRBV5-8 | TGTGCCAGCAACTGGAGGGCCTTACAGGGGGCGAACACTGAAGCTTTCTTT | CASNWRALQGANTEAFF
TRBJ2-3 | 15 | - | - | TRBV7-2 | TGTGCCAGCAGCTTAGTAAGGGGTTGGGCAGATACGCAGTATTTT | CASSLVRGWADTQYF
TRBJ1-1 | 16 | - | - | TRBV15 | TGTGCCACCAGCAGAGTTGCGTACGGGGTAGGGACTGAAGCTTTCTTT | CATSRVAYGVGTEAFF
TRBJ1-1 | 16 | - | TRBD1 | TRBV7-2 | TGTGCCAGTACAATCCAGGGGGCGGCTTTTGACACTGAAGCTTTCTTT | CASTIQGAAFDTEAFF
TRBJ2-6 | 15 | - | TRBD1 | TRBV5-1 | TGCGCCAGCAGCTTACAGGGGACAGGGGCCAACGTCCTGACTTTC | CASSLQGTGANVLTF
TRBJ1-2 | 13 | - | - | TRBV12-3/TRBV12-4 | TGTGCCAGCACAAGACAGAGAGACTATGGCTACACCTTC | CASTRQRDYGYTF
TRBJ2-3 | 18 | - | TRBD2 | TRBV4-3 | TGCGCCAGCAGCCAAGCCCCACGGGAGGGGATATACTCAGATACGCAGTATTTT | CASSQAPREGIYSDTQYF
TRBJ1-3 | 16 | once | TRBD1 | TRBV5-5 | TGTGCCAGCAGCTGGAACAGGGGTATGTCTGGAAACACCATATATTTT | CASSWNRGMSGNTIYF
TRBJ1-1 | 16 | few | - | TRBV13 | TGTGCCAGCAGCCCGCGGGACGCGGGTCGGAACACTGAAGCTTTCTTT | CASSPRDAGRNTEAFF
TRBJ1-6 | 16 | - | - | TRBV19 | TGTGCCAGTAGTATAGACGCCAGCTCCTATAATTCACCCCTCCACTTT | CASSIDASSYNSPLHF
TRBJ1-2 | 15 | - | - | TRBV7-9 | TGTGCCAGCAGCTTAGGGACTTTGGCGGGCTATGGCTACACCTTC | CASSLGTLAGYGYTF
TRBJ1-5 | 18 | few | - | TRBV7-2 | TGTGCCAGCAGCCTAGACCCACCAGGGTGGGGAAGCAATCAGCCCCAGCATTTT | CASSLDPPGWGSNQPQHF
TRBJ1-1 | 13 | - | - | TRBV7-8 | TGTGCCAGCAGCCCGGGACAGAACACTGAAGCTTTCTTT | CASSPGQNTEAFF
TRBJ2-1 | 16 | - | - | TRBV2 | TGTGCCAGCAGTCGGGGTCAGCACTCCTCCTACAATGAGCAGTTCTTC | CASSRGQHSSYNEQFF
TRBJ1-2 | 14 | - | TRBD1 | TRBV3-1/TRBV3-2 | TGTGCCAGCAGCTACGGGACAGTCGCAGGTGGCTACACCTTC | CASSYGTVAGGYTF
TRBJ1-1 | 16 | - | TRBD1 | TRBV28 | TGTGCCAGCAGTTTACTACTTGGACAGGGAGGCCCTGAAGCTTTCTTT | CASSLLLGQGGPEAFF
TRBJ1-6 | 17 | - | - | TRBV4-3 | TGCGCCAGCAGCCAAAGTAACGGTGGGGCTGGAAATTCACCCCTCCACTTT | CASSQSNGGAGNSPLHF
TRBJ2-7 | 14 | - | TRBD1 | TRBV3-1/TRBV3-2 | TGTGCCAGCAGCCCTGGCAGGGGGCTCTACGAGCAGTACTTC | CASSPGRGLYEQYF
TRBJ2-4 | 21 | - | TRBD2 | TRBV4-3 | TGCGCCAGCAGCCAAGACCCGGTAGCCGTAGGACTAGCAATCGGGTGGAACATTCAGTACTTC | CASSQDPVAVGLAIGWNIQYF
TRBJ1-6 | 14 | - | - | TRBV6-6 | TGTGCCAGCACTCCCAGCTCCTATAATTCACCCCTCCACTTT | CASTPSSYNSPLHF
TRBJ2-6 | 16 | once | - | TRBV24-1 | TGTGCCACCAGTGACAGGACTCGTGCTGGGGCCAACGTCCTGACTTTC | CATSDRTRAGANVLTF
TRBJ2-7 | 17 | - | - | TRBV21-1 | TGTGCCAGCAGCAAAGAATATAGAAGGGGCAGCTCCTACGAGCAGTACTTC | CASSKEYRRGSSYEQYF
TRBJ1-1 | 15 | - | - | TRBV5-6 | TGTGCCAGCAGCCGTCCGCAGGGTTACGTTCATGAAGCTTTCTTT | CASSRPQGYVHEAFF
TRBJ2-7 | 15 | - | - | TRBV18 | TGTGCCAGCTCACCAATGGGCAGGTTGGGCTACGAGCAGTACTTC | CASSPMGRLGYEQYF
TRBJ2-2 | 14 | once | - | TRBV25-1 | TGTGCCCTCCCAGGGGCCTGGGACACCGGGGAGCTGTTTTTT | CALPGAWDTGELFF
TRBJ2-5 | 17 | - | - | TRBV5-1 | TGCGCCAGCAGCCCTGAGGACAGCTACCGTTCCCAAGAGACCCAGTACTTC | CASSPEDSYRSQETQYF